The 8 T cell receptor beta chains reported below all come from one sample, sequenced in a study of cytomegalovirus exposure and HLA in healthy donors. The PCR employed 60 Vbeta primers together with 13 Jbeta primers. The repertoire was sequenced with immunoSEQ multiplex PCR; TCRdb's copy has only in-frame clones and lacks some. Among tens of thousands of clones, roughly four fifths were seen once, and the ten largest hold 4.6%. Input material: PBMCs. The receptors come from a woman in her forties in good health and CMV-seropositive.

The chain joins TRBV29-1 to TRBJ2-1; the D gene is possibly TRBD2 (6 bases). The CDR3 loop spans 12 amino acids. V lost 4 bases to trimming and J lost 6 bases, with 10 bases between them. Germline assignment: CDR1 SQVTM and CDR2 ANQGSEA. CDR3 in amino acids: CSVGGSGNEQFF. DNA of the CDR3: TGCAGCGTTGGTGGTAGCGGCAATGAGCAGTTCTTC.

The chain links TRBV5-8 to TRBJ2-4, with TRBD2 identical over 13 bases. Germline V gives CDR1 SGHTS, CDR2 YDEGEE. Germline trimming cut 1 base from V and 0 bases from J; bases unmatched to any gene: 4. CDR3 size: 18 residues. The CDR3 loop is CASSLWTSGGLAKNIQYF. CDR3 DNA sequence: TGTGCCAGCAGCTTGTGGACTAGCGGGGGCTTAGCCAAAAACATTCAGTACTTC.

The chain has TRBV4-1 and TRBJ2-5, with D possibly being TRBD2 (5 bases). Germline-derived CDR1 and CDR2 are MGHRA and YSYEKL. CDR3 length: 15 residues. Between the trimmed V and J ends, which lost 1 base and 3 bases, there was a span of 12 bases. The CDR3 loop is CASSQGHYSEETQYF. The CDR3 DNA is TGCGCCAGCAGCCAAGGCCACTATAGCGAAGAGACCCAGTACTTC.

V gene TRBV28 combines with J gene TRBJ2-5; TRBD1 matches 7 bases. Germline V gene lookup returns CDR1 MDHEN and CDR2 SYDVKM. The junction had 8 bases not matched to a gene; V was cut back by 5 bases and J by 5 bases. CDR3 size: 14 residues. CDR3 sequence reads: CASSLGTAMETQYF. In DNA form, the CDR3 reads TGTGCCAGCAGTCTCGGGACAGCCATGGAGACCCAGTACTTC.

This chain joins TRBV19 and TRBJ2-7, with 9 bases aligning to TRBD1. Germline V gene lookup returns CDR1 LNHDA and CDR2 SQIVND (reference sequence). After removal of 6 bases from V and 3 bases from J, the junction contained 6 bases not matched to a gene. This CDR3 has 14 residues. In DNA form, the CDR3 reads TGTGCCAGTAGGAGGGGACAGGGAGACTACGAGCAGTACTTC. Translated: CASRRGQGDYEQYF.

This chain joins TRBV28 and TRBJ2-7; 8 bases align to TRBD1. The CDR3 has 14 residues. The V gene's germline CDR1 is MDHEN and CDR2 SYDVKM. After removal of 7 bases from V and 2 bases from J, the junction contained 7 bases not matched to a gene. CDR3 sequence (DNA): TGTGCCAGCACCCACGGACAGGGCCCCTACGAGCAGTACTTC. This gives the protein CASTHGQGPYEQYF.

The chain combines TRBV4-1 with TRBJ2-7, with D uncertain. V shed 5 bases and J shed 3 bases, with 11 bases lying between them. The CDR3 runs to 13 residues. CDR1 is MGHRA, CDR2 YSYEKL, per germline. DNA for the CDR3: TGCGCCAGCAGCGAAGGAAGAGGCTACGAGCAGTACTTC. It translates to CASSEGRGYEQYF.

The DNA for the CDR3 is TGCAGCTCTAAACAGGTGACGAACACTGAAGCTTTCTTT. It translates to CSSKQVTNTEAFF. The V call is TRBV29-1, the J call TRBJ1-1; D possibly corresponds to TRBD1 (5 bases). Trimming took off 8 bases at V and 1 base at J, with 14 bases between the two ends. Germline loops: CDR1 SQVTM, CDR2 ANQGSEA. The CDR3 length is 13 residues. Together with reference TRBV29-1 and TRBJ1-1, the CDR3 gives the full variable domain: SAVISQKPSRDICQRGTSLTIQCQVDSQVTMMFWYRQQPGQSLTLIATANQGSEATYESGFVIDKFPISRPNLTFSTLTVSNMSPEDSSIYLCSSKQVTNTEAFFGQGTRLTVV.